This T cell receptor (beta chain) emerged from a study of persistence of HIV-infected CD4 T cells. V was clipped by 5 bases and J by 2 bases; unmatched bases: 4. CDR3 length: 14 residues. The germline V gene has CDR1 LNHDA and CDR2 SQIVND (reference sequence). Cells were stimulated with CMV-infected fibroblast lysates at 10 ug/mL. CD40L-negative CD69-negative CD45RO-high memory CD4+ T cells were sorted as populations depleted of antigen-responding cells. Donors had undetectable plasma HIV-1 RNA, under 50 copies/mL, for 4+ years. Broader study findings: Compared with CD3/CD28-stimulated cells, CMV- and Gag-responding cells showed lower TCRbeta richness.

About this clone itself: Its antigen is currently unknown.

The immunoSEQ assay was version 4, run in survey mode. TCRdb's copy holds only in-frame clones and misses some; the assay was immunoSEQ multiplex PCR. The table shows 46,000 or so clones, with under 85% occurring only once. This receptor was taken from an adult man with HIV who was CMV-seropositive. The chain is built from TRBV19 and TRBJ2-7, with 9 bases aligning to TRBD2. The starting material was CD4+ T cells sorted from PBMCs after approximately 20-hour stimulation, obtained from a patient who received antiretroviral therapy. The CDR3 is CASSLQRGAYEQYF. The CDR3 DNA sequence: TGTGCCAGTAGTCTTCAGCGGGGGGCCTACGAGCAGTACTTC.